The present TCR beta chain was sequenced within a study of blood T cell repertoires in COVID-19. Study in general: Researchers got acute and convalescent COVID-19 samples from the United States, Italy and Spain. T cells, B-cell-depleted T cells, or PBMCs provided the cDNA or gDNA that served as material.

This clone was seen a handful of times. In the authors' methods: It was from reference gene primer amplification that nucleated cell counts were estimated. Measured with immunoSEQ multiplex PCR; TCRdb has only the in-frame clones, and not every one. V and J calls plus clone size are reproduced from that table; the DNA served to infer D and trimming. The sample has 60,000 or so clones, more than 75% seen once; the top ten hold roughly 6.4%. From germline, CDR1 is SGHNT and CDR2 YYREEE (reference sequence). V was trimmed by 4 bases and J by 0 bases, leaving 13 bases between them. CDR3 size: 16 residues.

V and J are TRBV5-4 and TRBJ2-2; D is possibly TRBD1 (6 bases). The receptor was isolated from a man aged 55 to 69 with active or convalescent COVID-19. The sequencing input was peripheral blood. CDR3 nucleotides: TGTGCCAGCAGCCCCAGAGGGGGAACGAACACCGGGGAGCTGTTTTTT. Translating it yields CASSPRGGTNTGELFF.